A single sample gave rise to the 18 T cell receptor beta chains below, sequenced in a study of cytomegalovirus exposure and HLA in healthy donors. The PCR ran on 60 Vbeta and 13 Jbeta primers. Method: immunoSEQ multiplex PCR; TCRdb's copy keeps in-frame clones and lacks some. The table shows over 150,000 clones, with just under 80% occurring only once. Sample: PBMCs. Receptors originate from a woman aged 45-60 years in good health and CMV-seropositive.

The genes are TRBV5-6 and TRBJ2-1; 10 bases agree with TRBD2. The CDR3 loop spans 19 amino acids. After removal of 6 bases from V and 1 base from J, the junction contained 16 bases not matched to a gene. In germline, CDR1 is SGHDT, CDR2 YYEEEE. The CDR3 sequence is CASNPGGLAGEGSYNEQFF. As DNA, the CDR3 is TGTGCCAGCAACCCTGGAGGGCTAGCGGGGGAGGGGTCCTACAATGAGCAGTTCTTC.

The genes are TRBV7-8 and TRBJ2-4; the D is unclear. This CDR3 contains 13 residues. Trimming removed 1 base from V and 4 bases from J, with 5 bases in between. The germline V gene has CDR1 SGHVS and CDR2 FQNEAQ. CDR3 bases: TGTGCCAGCAGCTTAGAACGGAAAAACATTCAGTACTTC. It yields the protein CASSLERKNIQYF.

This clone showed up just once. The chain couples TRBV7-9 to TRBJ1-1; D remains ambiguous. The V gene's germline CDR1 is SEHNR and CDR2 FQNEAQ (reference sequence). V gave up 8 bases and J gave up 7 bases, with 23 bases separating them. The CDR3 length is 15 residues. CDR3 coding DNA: TGTGCCAGCCATGGGAGGCCAGGAGAAGATATTGAAGCTTTCTTT. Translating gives CASHGRPGEDIEAFF.

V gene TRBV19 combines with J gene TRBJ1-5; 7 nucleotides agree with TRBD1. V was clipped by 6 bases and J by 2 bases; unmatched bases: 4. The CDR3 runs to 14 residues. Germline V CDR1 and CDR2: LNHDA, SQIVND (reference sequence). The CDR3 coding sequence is TGTGCCAGTAGCAGGGGGGAGGGCAATCAGCCCCAGCATTTT. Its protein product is CASSRGEGNQPQHF.

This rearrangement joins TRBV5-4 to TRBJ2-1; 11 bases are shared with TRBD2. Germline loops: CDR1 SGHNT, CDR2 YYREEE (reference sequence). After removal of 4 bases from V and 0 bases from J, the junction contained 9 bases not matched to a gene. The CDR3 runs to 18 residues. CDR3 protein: CASSDPLAGGSSYNEQFF. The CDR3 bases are TGTGCCAGCAGCGACCCTTTAGCGGGGGGGAGCTCCTACAATGAGCAGTTCTTC.

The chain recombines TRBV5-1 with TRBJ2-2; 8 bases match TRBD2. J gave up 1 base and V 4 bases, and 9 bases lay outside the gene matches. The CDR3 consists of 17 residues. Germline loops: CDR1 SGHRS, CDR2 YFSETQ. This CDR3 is CASSPGGWSENTGELFF. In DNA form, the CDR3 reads TGCGCCAGCAGCCCGGGGGGGTGGTCGGAGAACACCGGGGAGCTGTTTTTT.

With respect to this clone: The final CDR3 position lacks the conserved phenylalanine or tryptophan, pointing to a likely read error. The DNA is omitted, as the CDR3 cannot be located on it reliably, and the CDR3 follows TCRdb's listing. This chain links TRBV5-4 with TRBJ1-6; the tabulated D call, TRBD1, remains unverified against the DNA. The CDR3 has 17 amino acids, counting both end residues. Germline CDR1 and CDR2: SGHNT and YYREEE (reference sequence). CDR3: CASSSSGQSSYNSPLRL.

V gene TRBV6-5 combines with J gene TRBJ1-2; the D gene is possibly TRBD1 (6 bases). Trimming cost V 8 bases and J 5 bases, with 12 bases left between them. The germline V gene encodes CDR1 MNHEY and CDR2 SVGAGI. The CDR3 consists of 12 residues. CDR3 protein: CASYKGVYGYTF. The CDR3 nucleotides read TGTGCCAGCTATAAGGGGGTTTATGGCTACACCTTC.

CDR3 bases: TGTGCCAGCAGTGGTGAGCGGGGGGCAACAGATACGCAGTATTTT. It is translated as CASSGERGATDTQYF. The chain links TRBV9 to TRBJ2-3; 9 positions match TRBD2. Germline CDR1 reads SGDLS; CDR2 reads YYNGEE. This CDR3 is built from 15 residues. J gave up 3 bases and V 5 bases, and 7 bases lay outside the gene matches.

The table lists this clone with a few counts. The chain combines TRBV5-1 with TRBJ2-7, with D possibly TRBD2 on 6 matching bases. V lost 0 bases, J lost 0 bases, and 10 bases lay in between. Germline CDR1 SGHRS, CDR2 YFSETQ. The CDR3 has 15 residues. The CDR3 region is CASSLGPGGSYEQYF. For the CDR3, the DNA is TGCGCCAGCAGCTTGGGTCCCGGGGGCTCCTACGAGCAGTACTTC.

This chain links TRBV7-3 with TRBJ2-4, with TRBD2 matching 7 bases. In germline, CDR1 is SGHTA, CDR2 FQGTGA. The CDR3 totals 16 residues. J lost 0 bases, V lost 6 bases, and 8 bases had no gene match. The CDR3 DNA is TGTGCCAGCAGATTGGGACTAACCTTAGCCAAAAACATTCAGTACTTC. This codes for CASRLGLTLAKNIQYF. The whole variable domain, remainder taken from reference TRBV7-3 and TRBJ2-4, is GAGVSQTPSNKVTEKGKYVELRCDPISGHTALYWYRQSLGQGPEFLIYFQGTGAADDSGLPNDRFFAVRPEGSVSTLKIQRTERGDSAVYLCASRLGLTLAKNIQYFGAGTRLSVL.

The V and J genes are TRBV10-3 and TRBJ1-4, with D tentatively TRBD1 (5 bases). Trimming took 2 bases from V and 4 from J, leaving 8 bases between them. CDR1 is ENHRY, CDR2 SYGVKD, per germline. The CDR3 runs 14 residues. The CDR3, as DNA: TGTGCCATCAGTGAGGGGGCGCGTAATGAAAAACTGTTTTTT. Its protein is CAISEGARNEKLFF.

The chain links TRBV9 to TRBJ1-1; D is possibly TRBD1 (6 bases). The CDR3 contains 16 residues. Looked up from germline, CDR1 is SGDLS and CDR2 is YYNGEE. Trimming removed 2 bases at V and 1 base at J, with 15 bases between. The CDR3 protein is CASSVGGGQGNTEAFF. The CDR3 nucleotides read TGTGCCAGCAGCGTCGGCGGGGGCCAGGGGAACACTGAAGCTTTCTTT.

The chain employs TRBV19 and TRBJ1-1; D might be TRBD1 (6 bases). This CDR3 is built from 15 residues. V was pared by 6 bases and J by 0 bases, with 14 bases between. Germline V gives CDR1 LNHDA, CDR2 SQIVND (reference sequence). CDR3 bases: TGTGCCAGTAGCTGGGACAACCACTTGAACACTGAAGCTTTCTTT. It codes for CASSWDNHLNTEAFF.

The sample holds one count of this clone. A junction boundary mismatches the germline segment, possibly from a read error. CDR3 bases: TGTGCCAGCAGCTTAGAGAACAGGGCAAGCACAGGTACGCAGTATTTT. As protein: CASSLENRASTGTQYF. This chain connects TRBV11-2 to TRBJ2-3; TRBD1 might be the D (6 bases). CDR3 length equals 16 residues. Germline CDR1 reads SGHAT; CDR2 reads FQNNGV. The full variable domain, in which reference TRBV11-2 and TRBJ2-3 provide the parts outside the CDR3, is EAGVAQSPRYKIIEKRQSVAFWCNPISGHATLYWYQQILGQGPKLLIQFQNNGVVDDSQLPKDRFSAERLKGVDSTLKIQPAKLEDSAVYLCASSLENRASTGTQYFGPGTRLTVL.

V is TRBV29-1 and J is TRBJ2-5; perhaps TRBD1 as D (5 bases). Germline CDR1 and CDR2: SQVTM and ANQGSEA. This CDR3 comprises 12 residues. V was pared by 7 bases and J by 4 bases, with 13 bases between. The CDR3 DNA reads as TGCAGCGGCGGAAGACAGTTAGAGACCCAGTACTTC. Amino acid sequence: CSGGRQLETQYF.

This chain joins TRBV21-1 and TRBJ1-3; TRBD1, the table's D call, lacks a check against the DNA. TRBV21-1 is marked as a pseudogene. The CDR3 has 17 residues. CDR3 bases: TGTGCCAGCAGCTCCCGGGACAGAGCTCACTCTGGAAACACCATATATTTT. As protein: CASSSRDRAHSGNTIYF.

The DNA of the CDR3 is TGTGCCAGCAGCCTGCCAGGGGCAGATACGCAGTATTTT. Translated, it gives CASSLPGADTQYF. The chain combines TRBV7-3 with TRBJ2-3, with D possibly being TRBD1 (6 bases). CDR1 is SGHTA and CDR2 is FQGTGA in the germline V gene. Deletions cut 5 bases from V and 4 bases from J, with 10 bases between. The CDR3 totals 13 residues.